The source of this T cell receptor (beta chain) is a study of identical twins. Study-wide findings and caveats: Zero-insertion findings could be partly confounded by invariant cells (MAIT and iNKT cells). Out-of-frame beta chain sequences displayed weaker excess sharing between twins. A lower insertion count was a feature of abundant cord blood beta clonotypes, with no such feature in memory repertoires.

No donor was unhealthy or non-Caucasian. TCRdb used MiXCR to reprocess the 5' RACE reads, holding one entry per CDR3 protein. This sample has under 450,000 distinct CDR3 sequences, with approximately 17% found just once. CDR1 and CDR2 from the germline V gene are SGHRS and YFSETQ. CDR3 length equals 13 residues. The V end was cut by 3 bases, the J end by 3 bases, with 10 bases between. At least ten counts were recorded for this clonotype. Antigen specificity is unknown. This chain joins TRBV5-1 and TRBJ2-7, with D possibly TRBD1 on 6 matching bases. The clonotype originates from a man over 45 in good health. The specimen was naive T cells sorted from blood. Here the CDR3 reads CASSWIGGYEQYF. The CDR3 DNA is TGCGCCAGCAGCTGGATAGGGGGCTACGAGCAGTACTTC.